These T cell receptor beta chains were read from a single sample in a study of cytomegalovirus exposure and HLA in healthy donors. The assay was immunoSEQ multiplex PCR, and TCRdb's table has in-frame clones only and misses some. This table holds 210,000 or so clones, over 60% found once. Material: PBMCs. These receptors all stem from a man aged 18 to 29 in good health and CMV-seronegative. Each CDR3 is given with its conserved first and last residue. D genes are given only for firm matches. The size field is filled for only some rows; it gives once, few, many or a size class.

j_gene | v_gene | len | abundance | d_gene | CDR3nt | CDR3aa
TRBJ2-7 | TRBV11-2 | 16 | once | TRBD1 | TGTGCCAGCAGGTTCGCGTGGGACAGGGGCTCCTACGAGCAGTACTTC | CASRFAWDRGSYEQYF
TRBJ1-2 | TRBV4-3 | 13 | - | - | TGCGCCAGCAGCCAATCGAGGAACTATGGCTACACCTTC | CASSQSRNYGYTF
TRBJ1-1 | TRBV27 | 15 | - | - | TGTGCCAGCAGTAGAATTGGGGGGATGAACACTGAAGCTTTCTTT | CASSRIGGMNTEAFF
TRBJ1-1 | TRBV7-9 | 18 | - | TRBD1 | TGTGCCAGCAGCTTTCACAGACAGGGCCCCTATCGGAACACTGAAGCTTTCTTT | CASSFHRQGPYRNTEAFF
TRBJ1-2 | TRBV7-6 | 13 | - | TRBD1 | TGTGCCAGCAGCTCCGGACAGGGCGGGGGCTACACCTTC | CASSSGQGGGYTF
TRBJ2-3 | TRBV27 | 14 | - | TRBD2 | TGTGCCAGCAGTTTAGCGGGGGGGCCAGATACGCAGTATTTT | CASSLAGGPDTQYF
TRBJ1-1 | TRBV28 | 13 | - | - | TGTGCCAGCAGTTTAACCCATGAGGGGGGGGCTTTCTTT | CASSLTHEGGAFF
TRBJ2-5 | TRBV9 | 13 | once | - | TGTGCCAGCAGCGGGCCCGCGAGGGAGACCCAGTACTTC | CASSGPARETQYF
TRBJ2-1 | TRBV30 | 16 | few | TRBD2 | TGTGCCTGGAGTGTACGGGGACTACCTTCCTACAATGAGCAGTTCTTC | CAWSVRGLPSYNEQFF
TRBJ2-7 | TRBV20-1 | 11 | once | - | TGCAGTGCCGGACAGACGAGCGAGCAGTACTTC | CSAGQTSEQYF
TRBJ2-7 | TRBV19 | 14 | - | - | TGTGCCAGTACCGAAGACAGGGACTCACACGAGCAGTACTTC | CASTEDRDSHEQYF
TRBJ2-7 | TRBV6-1 | 14 | - | TRBD2 | TGTGCCAGCACCGACGGACTAGCAACCTACGAGCAGTACTTC | CASTDGLATYEQYF
TRBJ2-3 | TRBV4-3 | 15 | - | - | TGCGCCAGCAGCCAAGATGCCTCCTACACAGATACGCAGTATTTT | CASSQDASYTDTQYF
TRBJ2-1 | TRBV9 | 16 | - | TRBD2 | TGTGCCAGCAGCGTAGGCGCCGGGGGGGCGAGGAATGAGCAGTTCTTC | CASSVGAGGARNEQFF
TRBJ1-2 | TRBV13 | 13 | - | - | TGTGCCAGCAGCTTCGGACAGTCCTATGGCTACACCTTC | CASSFGQSYGYTF
TRBJ2-7 | TRBV5-1 | 14 | - | TRBD1 | TGCGCCAGCAGTGCCGGGACAGGGGAGTACGAGCAGTACTTC | CASSAGTGEYEQYF
TRBJ2-7 | TRBV9 | 15 | - | - | TGTGCCAGCAGCGAAGGACTGATCTTCTCCTACGAGCAGTACTTC | CASSEGLIFSYEQYF
TRBJ2-1 | TRBV6-5 | 15 | - | TRBD2 | TGTGCCAGCAGTACCGGGACTAGCGGCTACAATGAGCAGTTCTTC | CASSTGTSGYNEQFF
TRBJ2-6 | TRBV2 | 15 | - | - | TGTGCCAGCAGTCCAGGGACTCTGGGGGCCAACGTCCTGACTTTC | CASSPGTLGANVLTF
TRBJ2-2 | TRBV15 | 18 | few | TRBD2 | TGTGCCACCAGCAGAGCCACTAGCGGGGGGGAGAACACCGGGGAGCTGTTTTTT | CATSRATSGGENTGELFF
TRBJ2-1 | TRBV4-3 | 16 | - | - | TGCGCCAGCAGCCAAGAGAGAGTGCGGGTCTACAATGAGCAGTTCTTC | CASSQERVRVYNEQFF
TRBJ2-3 | TRBV10-3 | 15 | - | - | TGTGCCATCAGTGGTAGCGGAGCTAGCACAGATACGCAGTATTTT | CAISGSGASTDTQYF
TRBJ1-5 | TRBV9 | 18 | - | - | TGTGCCAGCAGCGTAGTAAGGGTTCCGGGGATCGTCAATCAGCCCCAGCATTTT | CASSVVRVPGIVNQPQHF
TRBJ2-7 | TRBV28 | 14 | once | - | TGTGCCAGCAGTCGAACTAGAATCCTGCCCGAGCAGTACTTC | CASSRTRILPEQYF
TRBJ2-2 | TRBV10-3 | 13 | once | - | TGTGCCACCAGTGAGCTCGACACCGGGGAGCTGTTTTTT | CATSELDTGELFF
TRBJ2-5 | TRBV7-2 | 18 | few | TRBD1 | TGTGCCAGCAGCTTAGCATCATTGGAGTGGGACAGACAAGAGACCCAGTACTTC | CASSLASLEWDRQETQYF
TRBJ2-7 | TRBV19 | 14 | - | TRBD1 | TGTGCCAGTAGTATCGGGGACAGCACCTACGAGCAGTACTTC | CASSIGDSTYEQYF
TRBJ2-2 | TRBV19 | 13 | - | - | TGTGCCAGTAGGGGAGAGGGCATGGGGGAGCTGTTTTTT | CASRGEGMGELFF
TRBJ2-5 | TRBV25-1 | 16 | - | - | TGTGCCAGCAGTGAAGGTCTGATGGTGAGAACAGAGACCCAGTACTTC | CASSEGLMVRTETQYF
TRBJ2-7 | TRBV7-9 | 13 | - | - | TGTTCCAGCAGCCCCGCGACTAAATACGAGCAGTACTTC | CSSSPATKYEQYF
TRBJ2-2 | TRBV10-3 | 14 | - | TRBD1 | TGTGCCCCTTTTCGGGGACAGAGAACCGGGGAGCTGTTTTTT | CAPFRGQRTGELFF
TRBJ2-7 | TRBV5-1 | 14 | once | TRBD1 | TGCGCCAGCAGCCTGACAGGGAGATCGTACGAGCAGTACTTC | CASSLTGRSYEQYF